The 13 T cell receptor beta chains below were found in one sample sequenced in a study of regulatory T cells in long-lasting Graves disease. Investigators prepared the TCR beta libraries by applying iRepertoire HTBI primers and Arm-PCR of CDR3 regions. From the multiplex PCR reads, TCRdb called clonotypes with MiXCR, one entry per CDR3 protein. The sample lists hundreds of thousands of distinct CDR3 sequences, around 20% occurring once. Documented time point: persistent/refractory GD, antithyroid drugs over 5 years with positive TRAb. PBMCs were the source of the RNA used for TCR sequencing. The starting material was peripheral blood mononuclear cells (PBMCs), obtained when the disease was refractory, from a patient treated with antithyroid drugs. The source of these receptors is a female donor with Graves disease.

The chain carries TRBV6-2 or TRBV6-3 and TRBJ2-5; D unclear. The germline V and J ends were trimmed by 5 bases and 5 bases, with 12 bases remaining between them. Germline assignment: CDR1 MNHEY and CDR2 SVGEGT. This CDR3 contains 13 residues. The CDR3: CASSPFARETQYF. CDR3 nucleotide sequence: TGTGCCAGCAGTCCTTTCGCCCGGGAGACCCAGTACTTC.

At least ten counts were recorded for this clonotype. V is TRBV18 and J is TRBJ2-4; either TRBD1 or TRBD2 may supply D (5 bases each). This CDR3 has 14 residues. V was pared by 6 bases and J by 8 bases, with 17 bases between. Germline V gene sequence: CDR1 KGHSH, CDR2 LQKENI. The CDR3 spells CASSTREGRDIQYF. The CDR3 bases are TGTGCCAGCTCCACACGCGAGGGGCGAGACATTCAGTACTTC.

A single count supports this clonotype. A read error may be the cause here, since a much bigger clone is one base away. The chain links TRBV12-3 or TRBV12-4 to TRBJ1-1; possible D gene TRBD1, 5 bases. The CDR3 runs to 13 residues. The CDR3: CASNYGGGTEASF. The CDR3 bases are TGTGCCAGCAATTACGGGGGTGGCACTGAAGCTTCCTTT.

This rearrangement joins TRBV3-1 to TRBJ2-5; tentatively, D is TRBD1 (5 bases). The CDR3 covers 12 residues. Trimming pared 6 bases from V and 6 bases from J, leaving 11 bases between. In germline, CDR1 is LGHDT, CDR2 YNNKEL (reference sequence). The CDR3 DNA sequence: TGTGCCAGCAGGCGTCAGGGAAAGACCCAGTACTTC. It is translated as CASRRQGKTQYF.

This clonotype was found many times. The chain couples TRBV9 to TRBJ2-5; 10 positions agree with TRBD1. The germline V gene encodes CDR1 SGDLS and CDR2 YYNGEE. The CDR3 totals 15 residues. V gave up 0 bases and J gave up 4 bases; unmatched junction bases: 3. CDR3 residues: CASSVEGTGAETQYF. The CDR3 DNA follows: TGTGCCAGCAGCGTAGAAGGGACAGGGGCAGAGACCCAGTACTTC.

In DNA, the CDR3 is TGTGCCAGCAGCTTGTCGGGGGTTGGCGGGGAGCTGTTTTTT. Encoded protein: CASSLSGVGGELFF. The chain has TRBV7-9 and TRBJ2-2, with D possibly being TRBD2 (6 bases). Germline CDR1 SEHNR, CDR2 FQNEAQ (reference sequence). V lost 3 bases and J lost 7, with 12 bases in between. The CDR3 length is 14 residues.

A few counts support this clonotype. The chain has TRBV19 and TRBJ1-1; D might be TRBD1 (6 bases). Trimming removed 3 bases at V and 1 base at J, with 12 bases between. Germline V gene sequence: CDR1 LNHDA, CDR2 SQIVND (reference sequence). The CDR3 covers 15 residues. The CDR3 here is CASSIPGHTNTEAFF. CDR3 in DNA: TGTGCCAGTAGTATTCCGGGACATACGAACACTGAAGCTTTCTTT.

V gene TRBV7-3 combines with J gene TRBJ2-7; 7 positions agree with TRBD2. V gave up 3 bases and J gave up 3 bases; unmatched junction bases: 8. This CDR3 has 15 residues. The V gene's germline CDR1 is SGHTA and CDR2 FQGTGA. The CDR3 DNA reads TGTGCCAGCAGCTTCTGGGGGGGAGCCGACTACGAGCAGTACTTC. Protein: CASSFWGGADYEQYF.

This clonotype was observed many times. The chain carries TRBV28 and TRBJ1-2; TRBD1 matches at 10 bases. Germline trimming cut 2 bases from V and 7 bases from J; bases unmatched to any gene: 10. Germline V gene data show CDR1 as MDHEN and CDR2 as SYDVKM. The CDR3 is 16 amino acids. The DNA for the CDR3 is TGTGCCAGCAGTTTAATTTTTCCGGGACAGGGGAGTGGCTACACCTTC. It encodes CASSLIFPGQGSGYTF.

J is TRBJ2-1 and V is TRBV29-1; tentatively, D is TRBD2 (5 bases). Germline V gene data show CDR1 as SQVTM and CDR2 as ANQGSEA. The length of the CDR3 is 15 residues. V was trimmed by 2 bases and J by 2 bases, leaving 13 bases between them. The CDR3, as DNA: TGCAGCGTTGAACTGACTACCCGAGCCTACAATGAGCAGTTCTTC. Its translation: CSVELTTRAYNEQFF.

V usage is TRBV28 and J usage is TRBJ2-1; 8 bases agree with TRBD2. Germline CDR1 reads MDHEN; CDR2 reads SYDVKM. The V gene end was trimmed by 6 bases and the J gene end by 2 bases; junction bases not matched to a gene: 6. The CDR3 has 15 residues. The CDR3 bases are TGTGCCAGCAGGAGCGGACTAGCCCCCTACAATGAGCAGTTCTTC. Residues: CASRSGLAPYNEQFF.

The V gene is TRBV19, the J gene TRBJ1-1; TRBD1 matches 9 bases. J lost 4 bases, V lost 5 bases, and 8 bases had no gene match. The CDR3 runs 15 residues. The germline CDR1 and CDR2 sequences are LNHDA and SQIVND (reference sequence). The CDR3 sequence: CASSVTGGASTEAFF. In DNA form, the CDR3 reads TGTGCCAGTAGTGTAACAGGGGGCGCGAGCACTGAAGCTTTCTTT.

The sample holds many counts of this clonotype. This sequence joins TRBV28 and TRBJ1-2; no clear D gene. Trimming left V 6 bases short and J 0 bases short, with 17 bases between. This CDR3 region has 16 residues. CDR1 is MDHEN, CDR2 SYDVKM, per germline. CDR3: CASSKVWGEANYGYTF. The CDR3 DNA reads as TGTGCCAGCAGCAAGGTCTGGGGTGAAGCTAACTATGGCTACACCTTC.